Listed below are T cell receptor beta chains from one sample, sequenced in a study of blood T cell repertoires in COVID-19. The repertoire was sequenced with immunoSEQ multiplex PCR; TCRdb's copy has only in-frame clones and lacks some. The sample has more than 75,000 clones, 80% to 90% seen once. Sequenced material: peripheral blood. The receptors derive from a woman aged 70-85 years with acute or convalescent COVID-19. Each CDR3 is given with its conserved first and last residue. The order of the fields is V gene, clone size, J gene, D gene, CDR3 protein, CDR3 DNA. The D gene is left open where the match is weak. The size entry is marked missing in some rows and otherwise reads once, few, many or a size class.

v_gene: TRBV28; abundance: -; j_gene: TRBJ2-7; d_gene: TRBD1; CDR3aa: CASSAGTAKPEQYF; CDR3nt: TGTGCCAGCAGTGCCGGGACAGCAAAACCCGAGCAGTACTTC
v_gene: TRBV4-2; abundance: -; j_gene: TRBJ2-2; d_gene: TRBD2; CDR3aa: CASSPGRGVLAGPTNTGELFF; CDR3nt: TGTGCCAGCAGCCCTGGGAGGGGGGTTCTAGCGGGCCCTACGAACACCGGGGAGCTGTTTTTT
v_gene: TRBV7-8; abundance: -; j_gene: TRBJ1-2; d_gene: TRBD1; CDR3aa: CASSQRDRTYGYTF; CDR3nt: TGTGCCAGCAGCCAAAGGGACAGGACCTATGGCTACACCTTC
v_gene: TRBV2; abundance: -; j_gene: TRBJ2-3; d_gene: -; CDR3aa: CASTLSGQGTDTQYF; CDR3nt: TGTGCCAGCACCTTATCGGGACAAGGCACAGATACGCAGTATTTT
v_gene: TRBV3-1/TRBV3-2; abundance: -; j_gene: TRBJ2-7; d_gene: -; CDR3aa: CASSQDLREQYF; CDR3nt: TGTGCCAGCAGCCAAGATTTGCGCGAGCAGTACTTC
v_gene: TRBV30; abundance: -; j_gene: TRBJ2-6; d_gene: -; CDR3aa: CAWTPGSGANVLTF; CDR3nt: TGTGCCTGGACGCCGGGCTCTGGGGCCAACGTCCTGACTTTC
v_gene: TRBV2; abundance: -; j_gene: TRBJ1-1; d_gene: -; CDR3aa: CASSERLASTEAFF; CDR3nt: TGTGCCAGCAGTGAACGCCTCGCGAGTACTGAAGCTTTCTTT
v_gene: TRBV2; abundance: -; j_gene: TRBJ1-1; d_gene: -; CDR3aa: CASSDRWNTEAFF; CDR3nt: TGTGCCAGCAGCGACAGGTGGAACACTGAAGCTTTCTTT
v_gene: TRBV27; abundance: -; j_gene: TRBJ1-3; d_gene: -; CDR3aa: CASRSNSGNTIYF; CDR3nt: TGTGCCAGCAGATCTAATTCTGGAAACACCATATATTTT
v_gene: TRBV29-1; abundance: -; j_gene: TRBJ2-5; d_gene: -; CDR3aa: CSVGRGYQETQYF; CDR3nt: TGCAGCGTGGGAAGGGGCTACCAAGAGACCCAGTACTTC
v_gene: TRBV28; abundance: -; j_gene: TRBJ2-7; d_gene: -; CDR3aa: CASSPDSYEQYF; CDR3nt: TGTGCCAGCAGCCCGGACAGCTACGAGCAGTACTTC
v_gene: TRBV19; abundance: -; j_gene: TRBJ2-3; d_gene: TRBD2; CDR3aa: CASSVNSGGPLDTQYF; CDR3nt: TGTGCCAGTAGTGTTAATAGCGGGGGGCCCCTGGATACGCAGTATTTT
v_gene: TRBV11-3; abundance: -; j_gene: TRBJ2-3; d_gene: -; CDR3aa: CASSFGGSTDTQYF; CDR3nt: TGTGCCAGCAGCTTCGGAGGGAGCACAGATACGCAGTATTTT
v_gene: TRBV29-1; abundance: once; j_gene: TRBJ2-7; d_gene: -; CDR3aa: CSVGSLYEQYF; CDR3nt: TGCAGCGTTGGTTCTCTCTACGAGCAGTACTTC
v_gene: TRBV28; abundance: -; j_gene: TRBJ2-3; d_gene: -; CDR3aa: CASRTGRGFTDTQYF; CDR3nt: TGTGCCAGCAGGACTGGGAGAGGATTCACAGATACGCAGTATTTT
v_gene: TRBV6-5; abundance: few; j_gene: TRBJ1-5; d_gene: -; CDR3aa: CASSIEGLDYQPQHF; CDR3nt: TGTGCCAGCAGCATCGAGGGTTTGGACTATCAGCCCCAGCATTTT
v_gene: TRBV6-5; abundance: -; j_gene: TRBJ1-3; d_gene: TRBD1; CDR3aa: CASRTGGNSGNTIYF; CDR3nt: TGTGCCAGCAGGACAGGGGGCAACTCTGGAAACACCATATATTTT
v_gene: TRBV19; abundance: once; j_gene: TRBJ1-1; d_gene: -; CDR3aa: CASSVFTEAFF; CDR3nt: TGTGCCAGTAGTGTATTTACTGAAGCTTTCTTT
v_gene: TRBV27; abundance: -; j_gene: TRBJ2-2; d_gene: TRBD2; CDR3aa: CASRAGREVNTGELFF; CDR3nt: TGTGCCAGCAGGGCTGGGAGGGAGGTTAACACCGGGGAGCTGTTTTTT
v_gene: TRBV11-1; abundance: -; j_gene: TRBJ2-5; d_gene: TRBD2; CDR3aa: CASSTTSGRRETQYF; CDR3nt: TGTGCCAGCAGCACGACTAGCGGGAGAAGAGAGACCCAGTACTTC
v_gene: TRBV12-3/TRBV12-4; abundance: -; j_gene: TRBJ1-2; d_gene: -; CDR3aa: CASTLGGVPGYTF; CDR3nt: TGTGCCAGCACCCTGGGGGGGGTTCCGGGCTACACCTTC
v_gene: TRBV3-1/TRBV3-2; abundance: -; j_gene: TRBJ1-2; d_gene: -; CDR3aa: CASRQGQFGGYTF; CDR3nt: TGTGCCAGCAGACAAGGACAGTTCGGTGGCTACACCTTC
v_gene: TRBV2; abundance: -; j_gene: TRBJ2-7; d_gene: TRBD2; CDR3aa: CASSDRTSVKSYEQYF; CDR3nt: TGTGCCAGCAGCGACAGGACTAGCGTTAAATCCTACGAGCAGTACTTC
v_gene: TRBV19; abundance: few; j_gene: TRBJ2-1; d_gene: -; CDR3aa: CASSISVGGHSYNEQFF; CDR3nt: TGTGCCAGTAGTATCTCGGTGGGCGGGCACTCCTACAATGAGCAGTTCTTC
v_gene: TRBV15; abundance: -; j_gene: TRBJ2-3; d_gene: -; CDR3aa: CATSAPHPAGRGSTDTQYF; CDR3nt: TGTGCCACCAGCGCCCCCCACCCGGCAGGCCGAGGGAGCACAGATACGCAGTATTTT
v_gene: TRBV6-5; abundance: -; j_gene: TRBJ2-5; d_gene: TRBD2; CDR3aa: CASSRGGGETQYF; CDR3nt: TGTGCCAGCAGTCGGGGGGGCGGAGAGACCCAGTACTTC
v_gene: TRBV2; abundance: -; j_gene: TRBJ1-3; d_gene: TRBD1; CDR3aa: CASSQQGLTGNTIYF; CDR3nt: TGTGCCAGCAGTCAACAGGGGTTAACTGGAAACACCATATATTTT
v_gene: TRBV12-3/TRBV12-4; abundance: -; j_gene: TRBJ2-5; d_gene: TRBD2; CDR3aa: CASSYGGETQYF; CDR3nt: TGTGCCAGCAGTTACGGGGGGGAGACCCAGTACTTC
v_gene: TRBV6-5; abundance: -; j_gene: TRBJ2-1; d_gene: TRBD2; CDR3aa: CASTSGGSSYNEQFF; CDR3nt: TGTGCCAGTACTAGCGGGGGAAGCTCCTACAATGAGCAGTTCTTC
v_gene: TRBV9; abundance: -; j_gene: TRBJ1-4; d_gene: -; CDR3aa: CASSGTRKQGVGEKLFF; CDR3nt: TGTGCCAGCAGCGGTACGCGAAAACAGGGTGTAGGAGAAAAACTGTTTTTT
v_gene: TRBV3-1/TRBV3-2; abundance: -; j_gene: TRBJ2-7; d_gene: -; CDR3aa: CASSQAPSYEQYF; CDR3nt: TGTGCCAGCAGCCAAGCCCCCAGCTACGAGCAGTACTTC
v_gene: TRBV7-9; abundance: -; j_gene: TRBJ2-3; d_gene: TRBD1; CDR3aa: CASSFGTDTDTQYF; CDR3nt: TGTGCCAGCAGCTTCGGGACAGATACAGATACGCAGTATTTT
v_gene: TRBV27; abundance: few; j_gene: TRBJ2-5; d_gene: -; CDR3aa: CASSLSSRGREETQYF; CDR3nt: TGTGCCAGCAGTTTATCGTCCCGGGGTCGGGAAGAGACCCAGTACTTC
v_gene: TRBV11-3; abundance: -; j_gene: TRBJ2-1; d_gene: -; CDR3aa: CASSLGEAEQFF; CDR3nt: TGTGCCAGCAGCTTAGGGGAGGCTGAGCAGTTCTTC
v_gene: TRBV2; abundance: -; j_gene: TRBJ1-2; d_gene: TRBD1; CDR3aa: CASSRQGEVYGYTF; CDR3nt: TGTGCCAGCAGTCGACAGGGGGAAGTCTATGGCTACACCTTC
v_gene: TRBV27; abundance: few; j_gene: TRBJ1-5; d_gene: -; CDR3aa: CASSFIGGNQPQHF; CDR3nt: TGTGCCAGCAGTTTTATAGGGGGCAATCAGCCCCAGCATTTT
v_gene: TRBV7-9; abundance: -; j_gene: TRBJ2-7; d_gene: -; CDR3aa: CASSPPRSGGYEQYF; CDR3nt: TGTGCCAGCAGCCCCCCTAGGTCCGGCGGTTACGAGCAGTACTTC
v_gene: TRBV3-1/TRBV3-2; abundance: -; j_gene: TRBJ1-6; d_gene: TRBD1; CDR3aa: CASSRGTGDSPLHF; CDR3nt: TGTGCCAGCAGCCGAGGGACAGGGGACTCACCCCTCCACTTT
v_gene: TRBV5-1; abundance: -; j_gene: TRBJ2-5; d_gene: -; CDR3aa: CASRLEGYQETQYF; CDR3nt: TGCGCCAGCAGACTGGAGGGCTACCAAGAGACCCAGTACTTC
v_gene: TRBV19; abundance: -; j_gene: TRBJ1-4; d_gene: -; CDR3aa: CASRTRGQIDEKLFF; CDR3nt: TGTGCCAGTAGGACCCGAGGCCAGATCGACGAAAAACTGTTTTTT
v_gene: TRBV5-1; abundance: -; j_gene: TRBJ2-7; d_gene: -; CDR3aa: CATQEGPASYEQYF; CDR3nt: TGCGCCACCCAGGAGGGCCCCGCCTCCTACGAGCAGTACTTC
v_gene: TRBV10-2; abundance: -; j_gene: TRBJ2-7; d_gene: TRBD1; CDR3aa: CASGRTGIYEQYF; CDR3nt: TGCGCCAGCGGAAGGACAGGCATTTACGAGCAGTACTTC
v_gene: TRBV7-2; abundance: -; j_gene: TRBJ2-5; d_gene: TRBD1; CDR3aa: CASSFGLTGGQETQYF; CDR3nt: TGTGCCAGCAGTTTCGGACTGACAGGGGGACAAGAGACCCAGTACTTC
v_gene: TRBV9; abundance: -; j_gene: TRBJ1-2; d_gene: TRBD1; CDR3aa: CASSVGTGDHYGYTF; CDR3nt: TGTGCCAGCAGCGTAGGGACAGGGGATCACTATGGCTACACCTTC
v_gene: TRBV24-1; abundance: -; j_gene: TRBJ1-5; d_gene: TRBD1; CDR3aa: CATSDAGQASNQPQHF; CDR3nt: TGTGCCACCAGTGACGCAGGACAGGCCTCAAATCAGCCCCAGCATTTT
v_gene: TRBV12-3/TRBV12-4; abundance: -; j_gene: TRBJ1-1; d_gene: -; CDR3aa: CASSLAENTEAFF; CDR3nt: TGTGCCAGCAGTTTGGCAGAGAACACTGAAGCTTTCTTT
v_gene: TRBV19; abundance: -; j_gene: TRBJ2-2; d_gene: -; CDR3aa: CASPSNSGGTGELFF; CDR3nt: TGTGCCAGTCCATCTAACTCCGGAGGTACCGGGGAGCTGTTTTTT
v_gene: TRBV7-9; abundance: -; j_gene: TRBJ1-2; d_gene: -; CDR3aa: CASSLAAQVYGYTF; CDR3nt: TGTGCCAGCAGCTTAGCAGCCCAGGTCTATGGCTACACCTTC
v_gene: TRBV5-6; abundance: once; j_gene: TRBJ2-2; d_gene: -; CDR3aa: CASSLVGERELFF; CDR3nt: TGTGCCAGCAGCTTGGTTGGGGAGAGGGAGCTGTTTTTT
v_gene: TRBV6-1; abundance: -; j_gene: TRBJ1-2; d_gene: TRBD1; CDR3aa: CASSEWGDSPNYGYTF; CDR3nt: TGTGCCAGCAGTGAATGGGGGGACAGTCCTAACTATGGCTACACCTTC
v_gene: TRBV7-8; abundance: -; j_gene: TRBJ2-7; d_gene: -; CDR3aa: CASNPSRGGKREYEQYF; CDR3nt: TGTGCCAGCAACCCTTCGCGGGGCGGGAAGCGTGAGTACGAGCAGTACTTC
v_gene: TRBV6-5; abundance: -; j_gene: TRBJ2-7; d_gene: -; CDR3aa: CASRGVYEQYF; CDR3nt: TGTGCCAGCCGCGGGGTGTACGAGCAGTACTTC
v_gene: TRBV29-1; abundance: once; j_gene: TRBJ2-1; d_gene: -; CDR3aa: CSVEKGEGSYNEQFF; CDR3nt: TGCAGCGTTGAAAAGGGGGAGGGGTCCTACAATGAGCAGTTCTTC
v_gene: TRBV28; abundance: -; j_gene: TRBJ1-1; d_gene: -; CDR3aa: CASSLWGTTIALNTEAFF; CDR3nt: TGTGCCAGCAGTTTATGGGGGACAACAATCGCCCTGAACACTGAAGCTTTCTTT
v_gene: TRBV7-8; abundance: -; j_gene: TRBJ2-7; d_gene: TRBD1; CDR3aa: CASSLRPSGTGDQYEQYF; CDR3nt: TGTGCCAGCAGCTTGAGGCCTTCCGGGACAGGGGATCAGTACGAGCAGTACTTC
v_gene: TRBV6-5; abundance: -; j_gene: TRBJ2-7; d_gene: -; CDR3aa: CASMQTVPTYEQYF; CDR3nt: TGTGCCAGCATGCAGACAGTTCCTACCTACGAGCAGTACTTC
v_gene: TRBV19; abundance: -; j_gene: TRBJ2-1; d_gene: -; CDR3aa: CASSISQGGYNEQFF; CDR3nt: TGTGCCAGTAGTATATCTCAGGGGGGTTACAATGAGCAGTTCTTC